These 4 T cell receptor beta chains were sequenced from one sample in a study of regulatory T cells in long-lasting Graves disease. Combining iRepertoire HTBI primers with Arm-PCR of CDR3 regions, the authors built TCR beta libraries. TCRdb independently ran MiXCR on the multiplex PCR reads; one entry per CDR3 protein. This sample has 400,000 to 450,000 distinct CDR3 sequences, with roughly a quarter found just once. Time point meaning: persistent/refractory GD, antithyroid drugs over 5 years with positive TRAb. The TCR library was prepared using RNA isolated from PBMCs. The source was peripheral blood mononuclear cells (PBMCs), collected when the disease was refractory, from a patient treated with antithyroid drugs. The source is a female donor with Graves disease.

This clonotype was seen a handful of times. CDR3 region: CASSLRGENYGYTF. The CDR3 DNA sequence: TGTGCCAGCAGCTTACGGGGAGAAAACTATGGCTACACCTTC. The J gene is TRBJ1-2, the V gene TRBV7-2; D not resolved. The CDR3 runs to 14 residues. Germline V gene lookup returns CDR1 SGHTA and CDR2 FQGNSA. Trimming left V 2 bases short and J 2 bases short, with 9 bases between.

The genes are TRBV2 and TRBJ1-3, with 7 bases fitting TRBD1. The CDR3 runs 14 residues. J lost 2 bases, V lost 8 bases, and 6 bases had no gene match. Germline lookup yields CDR1 SNHLY and CDR2 FYNNEI. In DNA, the CDR3 is TGTGCCAGCCTTTATAGGGGGCCTGGAAACACCATATATTTT. Residues: CASLYRGPGNTIYF.

The V gene is TRBV28, the J gene TRBJ2-2, with no clear D. Germline-derived CDR1 and CDR2 are MDHEN and SYDVKM. Trimming shortened V by 2 bases and J by 5 bases, and 6 bases separated the two germline ends. The CDR3 totals 13 residues. CDR3 coding DNA: TGTGCCAGCAGTTTAGAGTTTACCGGGGAGCTGTTTTTT. Its translation is CASSLEFTGELFF. Combining the CDR3 with reference TRBV28 and TRBJ2-2 gives the whole variable domain DVKVTQSSRYLVKRTGEKVFLECVQDMDHENMFWYRQDPGLGLRLIYFSYDVKMKEKGDIPEGYSVSREKKERFSLILESASTNQTSMYLCASSLEFTGELFFGEGSRLTVL.

This clonotype was detected ten times or more. The V call is TRBV20-1, the J call TRBJ2-7; possibly TRBD2 for D (5 bases). The V end was cut by 4 bases, the J end by 2 bases, with 18 bases between. Per the germline V gene, CDR1 is DFQATT and CDR2 is SNEGSKA (reference sequence). This CDR3 contains 15 residues. The CDR3 region is CSATDLGGFTYEQYF. Here the CDR3 DNA reads TGCAGTGCTACGGACCTGGGCGGGTTTACCTACGAGCAGTACTTC.